This T cell receptor beta chain was documented in a study of blood T cells in healthy people across ages. Overall study results and limits: The lack of PBMC sorting stopped any conclusive naive versus antigen-experienced comparison. Diversity was estimated from one million T cells, and these estimates were considered underestimates.

This CDR3 has 17 amino acids. As concerns this clonotype: Antigen: not known.

Each donor was a healthy Caucasian individual from Russia, aged roughly 6 to 90. Through a sample-barcoded 5' primer and a J-beta primer mix, a second PCR was run for about 6 to 11 cycles. A tag from a template-switch adaptor with 12 random nucleotides marked each cDNA molecule. MiXCR, applied by TCRdb to the 5' RACE reads, yields one record per CDR3 protein. The sample consists of approximately 830,000 distinct CDR3 sequences, under 80% of them appearing once. This chain joins TRBV21-1 and TRBJ1-4; TRBD1 is the table's D call, not checked against the DNA. TRBV21-1 is deemed a pseudogene. This receptor was obtained from a man in his thirties or forties in good health. The sample consisted of blood. CDR3 protein: CASSNPPRTGANEKLFF. CDR3 nucleotides: TGTGCCAGCAGCAACCCCCCCCGGACAGGAGCTAATGAAAAACTGTTTTTT.